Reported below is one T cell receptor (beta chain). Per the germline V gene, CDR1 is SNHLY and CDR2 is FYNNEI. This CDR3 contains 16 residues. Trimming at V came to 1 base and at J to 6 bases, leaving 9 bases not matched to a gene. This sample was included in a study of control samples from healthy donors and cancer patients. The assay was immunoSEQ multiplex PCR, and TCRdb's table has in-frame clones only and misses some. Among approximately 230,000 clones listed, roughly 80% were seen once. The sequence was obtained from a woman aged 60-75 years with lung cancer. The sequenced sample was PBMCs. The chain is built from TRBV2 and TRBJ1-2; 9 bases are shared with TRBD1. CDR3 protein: CASSEGEWTGENGYTF. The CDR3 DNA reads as TGTGCCAGCAGTGAAGGAGAGTGGACAGGGGAGAATGGCTACACCTTC.